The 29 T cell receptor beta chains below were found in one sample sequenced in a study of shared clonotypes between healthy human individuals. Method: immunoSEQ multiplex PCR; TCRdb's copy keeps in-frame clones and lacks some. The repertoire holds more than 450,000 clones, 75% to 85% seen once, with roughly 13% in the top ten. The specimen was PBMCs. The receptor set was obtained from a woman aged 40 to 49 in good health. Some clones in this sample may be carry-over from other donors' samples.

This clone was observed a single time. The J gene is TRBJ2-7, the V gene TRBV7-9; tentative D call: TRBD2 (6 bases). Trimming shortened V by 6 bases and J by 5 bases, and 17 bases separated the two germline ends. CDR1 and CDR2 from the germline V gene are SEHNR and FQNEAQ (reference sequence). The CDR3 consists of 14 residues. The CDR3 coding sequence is TGTGCCAGCAGTCCCCGGGAACGGAGGGACGAGCAGTACTTC. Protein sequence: CASSPRERRDEQYF.

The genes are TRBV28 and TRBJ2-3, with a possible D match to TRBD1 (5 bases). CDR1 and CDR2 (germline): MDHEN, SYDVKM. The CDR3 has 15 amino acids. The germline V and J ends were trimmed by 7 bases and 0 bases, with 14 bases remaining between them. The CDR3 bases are TGTGCCAGCATTCAGGGTGACTCTAGCACAGATACGCAGTATTTT. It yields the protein CASIQGDSSTDTQYF.

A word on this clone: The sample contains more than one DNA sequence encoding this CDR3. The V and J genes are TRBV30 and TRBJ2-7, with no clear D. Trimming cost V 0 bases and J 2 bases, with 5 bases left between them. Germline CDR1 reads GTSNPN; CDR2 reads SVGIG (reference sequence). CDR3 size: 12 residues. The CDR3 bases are TGTGCCTGGAGTGTTGGAGCCTACGAGCAGTACTTC. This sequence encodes CAWSVGAYEQYF.

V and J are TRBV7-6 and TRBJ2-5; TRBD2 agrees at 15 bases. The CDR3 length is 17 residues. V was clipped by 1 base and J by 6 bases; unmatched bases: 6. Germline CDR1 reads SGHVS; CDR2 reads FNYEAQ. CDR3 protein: CASSLDGTSGRRKTQYF. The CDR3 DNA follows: TGTGCCAGCAGCTTAGATGGGACTAGCGGGAGGAGAAAGACCCAGTACTTC.

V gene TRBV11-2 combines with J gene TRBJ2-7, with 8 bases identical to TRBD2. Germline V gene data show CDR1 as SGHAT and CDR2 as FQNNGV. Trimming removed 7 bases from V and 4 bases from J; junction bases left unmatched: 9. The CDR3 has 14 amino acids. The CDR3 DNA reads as TGTGCCAGCACCGGGGGGGGCACCTCGTACGAGCAGTACTTC. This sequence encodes CASTGGGTSYEQYF.

CDR3 sequence: CASSAAGTGGNEQFF. CDR3 bases: TGTGCCAGCAGCGCCGCCGGGACAGGGGGGAATGAGCAGTTCTTC. V and J are TRBV9 and TRBJ2-1, with 11 bases matching TRBD1. The CDR3 spans 15 residues. V lost 3 bases and J lost 7; bases outside the gene matches: 6. Germline lookup yields CDR1 SGDLS and CDR2 YYNGEE.

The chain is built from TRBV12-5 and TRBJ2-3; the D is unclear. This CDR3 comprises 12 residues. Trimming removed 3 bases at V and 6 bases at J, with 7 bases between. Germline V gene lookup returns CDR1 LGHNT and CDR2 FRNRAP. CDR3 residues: CASGFDSDTQYF. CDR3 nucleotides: TGTGCTAGTGGTTTCGACTCCGATACGCAGTATTTT.

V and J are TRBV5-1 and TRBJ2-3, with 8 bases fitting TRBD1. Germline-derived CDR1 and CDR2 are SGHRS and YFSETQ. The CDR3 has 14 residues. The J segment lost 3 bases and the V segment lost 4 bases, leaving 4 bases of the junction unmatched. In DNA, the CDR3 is TGCGCCAGCAGCCCGAGGGACAGGACAGATACGCAGTATTTT. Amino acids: CASSPRDRTDTQYF.

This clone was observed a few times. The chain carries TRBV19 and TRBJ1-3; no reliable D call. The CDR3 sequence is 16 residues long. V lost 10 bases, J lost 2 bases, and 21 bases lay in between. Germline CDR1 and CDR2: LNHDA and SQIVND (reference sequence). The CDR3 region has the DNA TGTGCCACCACCTCACCGGGGTTGGAGACTGGAAACACCATATATTTT. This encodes CATTSPGLETGNTIYF.

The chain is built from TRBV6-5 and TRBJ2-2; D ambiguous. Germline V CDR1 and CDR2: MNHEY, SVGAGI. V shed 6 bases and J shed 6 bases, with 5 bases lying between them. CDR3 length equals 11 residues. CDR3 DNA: TGTGCCAGCAGGAGATCCGGGGAGCTGTTTTTT. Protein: CASRRSGELFF.

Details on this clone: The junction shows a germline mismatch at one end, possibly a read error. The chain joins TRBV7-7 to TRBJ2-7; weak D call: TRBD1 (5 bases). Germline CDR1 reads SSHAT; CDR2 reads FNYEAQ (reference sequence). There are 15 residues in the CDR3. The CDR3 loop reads CASSLRFGASYEQYF. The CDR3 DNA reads TGTGCTAGCAGCTTACGTTTTGGGGCCAGCTACGAGCAGTACTTC.

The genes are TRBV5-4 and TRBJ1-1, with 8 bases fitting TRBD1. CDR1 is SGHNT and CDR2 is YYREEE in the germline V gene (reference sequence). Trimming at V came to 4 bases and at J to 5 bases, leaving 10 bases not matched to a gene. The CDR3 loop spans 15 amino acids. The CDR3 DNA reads TGTGCCAGCAGCCCGAACGGACAGGGAGGGACTGAAGCTTTCTTT. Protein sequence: CASSPNGQGGTEAFF.

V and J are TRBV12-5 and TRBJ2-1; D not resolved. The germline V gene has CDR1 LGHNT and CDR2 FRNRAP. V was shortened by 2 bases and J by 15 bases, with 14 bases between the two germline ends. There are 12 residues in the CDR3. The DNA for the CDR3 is TGTGCTAGTGGTTTGAAGACTCTGCCCTTGTTCTTC. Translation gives CASGLKTLPLFF. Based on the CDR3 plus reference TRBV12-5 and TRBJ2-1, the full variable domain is DARVTQTPRHKVTEMGQEVTMRCQPILGHNTVFWYRQTMMQGLELLAYFRNRAPLDDSGMPKDRFSAEMPDATLATLKIQPSEPRDSAVYFCASGLKTLPLFFGPGTRLTVL.

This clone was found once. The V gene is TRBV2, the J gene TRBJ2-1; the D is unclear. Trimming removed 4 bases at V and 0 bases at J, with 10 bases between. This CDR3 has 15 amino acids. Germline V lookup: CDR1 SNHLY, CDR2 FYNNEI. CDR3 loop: CASSVGHSSYNEQFF. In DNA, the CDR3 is TGTGCCAGCAGTGTGGGCCATAGCTCCTACAATGAGCAGTTCTTC.

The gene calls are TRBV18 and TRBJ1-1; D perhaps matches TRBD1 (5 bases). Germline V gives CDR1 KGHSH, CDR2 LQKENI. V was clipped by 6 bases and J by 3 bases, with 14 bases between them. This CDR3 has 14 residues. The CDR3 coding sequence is TGTGCCAGCTCCGATGGGACGGACTACACTGAAGCTTTCTTT. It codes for CASSDGTDYTEAFF.

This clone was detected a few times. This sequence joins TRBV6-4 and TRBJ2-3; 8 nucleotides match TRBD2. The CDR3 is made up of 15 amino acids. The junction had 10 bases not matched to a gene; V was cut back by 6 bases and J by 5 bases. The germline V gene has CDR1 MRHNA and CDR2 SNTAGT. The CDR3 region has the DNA TGTGCCAGCAGCAAAAAAGCGGGGGCCGGAGATACGCAGTATTTT. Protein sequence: CASSKKAGAGDTQYF.

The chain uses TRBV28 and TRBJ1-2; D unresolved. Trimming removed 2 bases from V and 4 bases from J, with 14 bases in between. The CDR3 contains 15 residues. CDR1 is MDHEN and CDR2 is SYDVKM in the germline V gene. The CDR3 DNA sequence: TGTGCCAGCAGTTTAGGCGGGCCAAGCTTCTATGGCTACACCTTC. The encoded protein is CASSLGGPSFYGYTF.

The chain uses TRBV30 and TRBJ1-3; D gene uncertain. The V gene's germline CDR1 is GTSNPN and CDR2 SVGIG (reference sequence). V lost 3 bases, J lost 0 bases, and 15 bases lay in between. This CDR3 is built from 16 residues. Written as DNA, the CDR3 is TGTGCCTGGAGCGGTGGCAGATTCCACTCTGGAAACACCATATATTTT. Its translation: CAWSGGRFHSGNTIYF.

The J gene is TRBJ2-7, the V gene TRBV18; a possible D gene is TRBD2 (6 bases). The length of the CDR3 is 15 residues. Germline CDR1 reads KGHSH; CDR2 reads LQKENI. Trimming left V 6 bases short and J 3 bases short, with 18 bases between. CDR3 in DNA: TGTGCCAGCTCCTACCAAGCGACGGGAGACTACGAGCAGTACTTC. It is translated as CASSYQATGDYEQYF. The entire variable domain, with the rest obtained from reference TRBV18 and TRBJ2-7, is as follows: NAGVMQNPRHLVRRRGQEARLRCSPMKGHSHVYWYRQLPEEGLKFMVYLQKENIIDESGMPKERFSAEFPKEGPSILRIQQVVRGDSAAYFCASSYQATGDYEQYFGPGTRLTVT.

The CDR3 DNA is TGCGCCAGCAGCCCACGGACGGCCTACTCCTACAATGAGCAGTTCTTC. Amino acids: CASSPRTAYSYNEQFF. V is TRBV4-3 and J is TRBJ2-1, with D unresolved. Deletions cut 4 bases from V and 0 bases from J, with 13 bases between. The CDR3 length is 16 residues. Germline-derived CDR1 and CDR2 are LGHNA and YSLEER.

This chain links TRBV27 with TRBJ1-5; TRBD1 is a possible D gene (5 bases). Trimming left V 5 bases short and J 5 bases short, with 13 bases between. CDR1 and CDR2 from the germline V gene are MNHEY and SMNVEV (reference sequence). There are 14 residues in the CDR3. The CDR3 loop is CASSLRGTYQPQHF. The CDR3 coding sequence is TGTGCCAGCAGTCTCCGGGGGACCTATCAGCCCCAGCATTTT.

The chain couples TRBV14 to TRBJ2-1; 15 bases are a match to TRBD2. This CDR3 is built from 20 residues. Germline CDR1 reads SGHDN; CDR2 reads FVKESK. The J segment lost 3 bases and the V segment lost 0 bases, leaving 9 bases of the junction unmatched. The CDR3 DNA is TGTGCCAGCAGCCAAGATGCAGGGACTAGCGGGAGGAGGTTCTACAATGAGCAGTTCTTC. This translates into CASSQDAGTSGRRFYNEQFF. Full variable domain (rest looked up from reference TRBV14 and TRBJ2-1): EAGVTQFPSHSVIEKGQTVTLRCDPISGHDNLYWYRRVMGKEIKFLLHFVKESKQDESGMPNNRFLAERTGGTYSTLKVQPAELEDSGVYFCASSQDAGTSGRRFYNEQFFGPGTRLTVL.

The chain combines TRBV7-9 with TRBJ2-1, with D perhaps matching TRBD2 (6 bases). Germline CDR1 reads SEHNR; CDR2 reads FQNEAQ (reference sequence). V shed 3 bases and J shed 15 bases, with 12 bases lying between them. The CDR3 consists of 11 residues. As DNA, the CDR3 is TGTGCCAGCAGCTTCCATGGGAGGTTGTTCTTC. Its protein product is CASSFHGRLFF.

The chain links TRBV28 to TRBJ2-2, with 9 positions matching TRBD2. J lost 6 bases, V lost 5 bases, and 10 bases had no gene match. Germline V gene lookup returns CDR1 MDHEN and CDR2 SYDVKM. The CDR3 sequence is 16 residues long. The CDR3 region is CASSNTRTSAAGELFF. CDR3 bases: TGTGCCAGCAGTAACACCCGGACTAGCGCTGCCGGGGAGCTGTTTTTT.

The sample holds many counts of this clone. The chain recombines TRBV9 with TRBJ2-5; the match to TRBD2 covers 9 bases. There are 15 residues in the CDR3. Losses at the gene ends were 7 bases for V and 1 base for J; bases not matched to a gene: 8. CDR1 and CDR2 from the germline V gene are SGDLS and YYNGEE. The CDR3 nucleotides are TGTGCCAGCTGTACCGGACTAGCGCCCCAAGAGACCCAGTACTTC. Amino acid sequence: CASCTGLAPQETQYF. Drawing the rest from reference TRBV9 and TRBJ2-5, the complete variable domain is DSGVTQTPKHLITATGQRVTLRCSPRSGDLSVYWYQQSLDQGLQFLIQYYNGEERAKGNILERFSAQQFPDLHSELNLSSLELGDSALYFCASCTGLAPQETQYFGPGTRLLVL.

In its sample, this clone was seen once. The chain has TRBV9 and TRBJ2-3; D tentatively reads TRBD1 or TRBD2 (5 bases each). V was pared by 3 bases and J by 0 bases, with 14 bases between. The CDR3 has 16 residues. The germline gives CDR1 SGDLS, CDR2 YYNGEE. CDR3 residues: CASSDRQRDSTDTQYF. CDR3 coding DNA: TGTGCCAGCAGCGACCGACAACGGGACAGCACAGATACGCAGTATTTT.

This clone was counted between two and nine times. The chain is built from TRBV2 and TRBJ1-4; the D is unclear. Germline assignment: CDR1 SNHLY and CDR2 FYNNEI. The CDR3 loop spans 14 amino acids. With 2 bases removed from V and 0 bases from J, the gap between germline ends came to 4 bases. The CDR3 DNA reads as TGTGCCAGCAGTGAATCGCCAACTAATGAAAAACTGTTTTTT. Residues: CASSESPTNEKLFF.

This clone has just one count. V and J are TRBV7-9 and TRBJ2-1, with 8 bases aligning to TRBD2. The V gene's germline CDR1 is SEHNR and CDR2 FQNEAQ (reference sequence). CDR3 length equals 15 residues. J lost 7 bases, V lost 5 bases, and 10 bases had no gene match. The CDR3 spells CASSPDGGRRNEQFF. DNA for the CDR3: TGTGCCAGCAGCCCAGATGGCGGGAGGCGAAATGAGCAGTTCTTC.

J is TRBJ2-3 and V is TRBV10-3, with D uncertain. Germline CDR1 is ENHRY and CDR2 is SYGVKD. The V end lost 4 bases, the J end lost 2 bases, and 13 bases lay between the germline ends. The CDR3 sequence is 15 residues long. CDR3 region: CAISVGRRSTDTQYF. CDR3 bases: TGTGCCATCAGTGTCGGCAGAAGATCCACAGATACGCAGTATTTT.